This T cell receptor beta chain came from a study of blood T cell repertoires in COVID-19. Overall study: The origin of the acute and convalescent COVID-19 samples was the United States, Italy and Spain.

Sequencing used immunoSEQ multiplex PCR; TCRdb keeps in-frame clones, though not all of them. The table has tens of thousands of clones, around four fifths seen once. CDR1 is MNHNY, CDR2 SVGAGI, per germline (reference sequence). The V gene lost 6 bases and the J gene lost 2 bases, with 17 bases spanning the gap. This CDR3 region has 16 residues. The rearrangement uses TRBV6-6 and TRBJ1-5; maybe TRBD1 (5 bases). The material sequenced was peripheral blood. The sequence was collected from an elderly woman with acute or convalescent COVID-19. CDR3 in amino acids: CASSPNWGRGNQPQHF. The CDR3 nucleotides are TGTGCCAGCAGCCCTAATTGGGGGAGGGGCAATCAGCCCCAGCATTTT.